This is a list of T cell receptor beta chains from one sample in a study of blood T cell repertoires in COVID-19. Method: immunoSEQ multiplex PCR; TCRdb's copy keeps in-frame clones and lacks some. Among about 170,000 clones listed, about 87% were seen once. Sequencing was carried out using peripheral blood. The receptors here all came from a man aged 55 to 69 with acute or convalescent COVID-19. Both conserved end residues are part of each CDR3. D genes are given only for firm matches. Clone size is not always given. Where it is, it says once, few, many or a class for expanded clones.

clone size: few
J gene: TRBJ1-2
V gene: TRBV19
D gene: -
CDR3 DNA: TGTGCCAGTAGTTTTTCGCACGGGACTAACTATGGCTACACCTTC
CDR3 protein: CASSFSHGTNYGYTF

clone size: once
J gene: TRBJ1-1
V gene: TRBV2
D gene: TRBD1
CDR3 DNA: TGTGCCAGCAGCCGAGACAGGGACCTTGAAGCTTTCTTT
CDR3 protein: CASSRDRDLEAFF

clone size: -
J gene: TRBJ1-1
V gene: TRBV29-1
D gene: -
CDR3 DNA: TGCAGCGCATCGGCGGGGGGTGACACTGAAGCTTTCTTT
CDR3 protein: CSASAGGDTEAFF

clone size: -
J gene: TRBJ1-1
V gene: TRBV6-5
D gene: -
CDR3 DNA: TGTGCCAGCAGTAAACAGGGAGCCCCGAACACTGAAGCTTTCTTT
CDR3 protein: CASSKQGAPNTEAFF

clone size: -
J gene: TRBJ2-2
V gene: TRBV27
D gene: TRBD2
CDR3 DNA: TGTGCCAGCAGTCCCCGGGACAGGGGACTAGCGGGAGCAAACGGGGAGCTGTTTTTT
CDR3 protein: CASSPRDRGLAGANGELFF

clone size: -
J gene: TRBJ1-4
V gene: TRBV7-9
D gene: -
CDR3 DNA: TGTGCCAGCAGTTTTACAGGGTCGGGTGAAAAACTGTTTTTT
CDR3 protein: CASSFTGSGEKLFF

clone size: -
J gene: TRBJ2-7
V gene: TRBV24-1
D gene: TRBD1
CDR3 DNA: TGTGCCACCAGTGATTCCGACATATCAGACAGGGCGCGCCCCTACGAGCAGTACTTC
CDR3 protein: CATSDSDISDRARPYEQYF

clone size: -
J gene: TRBJ1-3
V gene: TRBV11-2
D gene: -
CDR3 DNA: TGTGCCAGCAGCTTCATATTAGGGGCTGGGGGAAACACCATATATTTT
CDR3 protein: CASSFILGAGGNTIYF

clone size: -
J gene: TRBJ1-2
V gene: TRBV7-2
D gene: TRBD1
CDR3 DNA: TGTGCCAGCAGCAATCCGGGACAGGGGAATGGCTACACCTTC
CDR3 protein: CASSNPGQGNGYTF

clone size: -
J gene: TRBJ1-2
V gene: TRBV12-3/TRBV12-4
D gene: -
CDR3 DNA: TGTGCCAGCAGTCGCGGGGTGTATGGCTACACCTTC
CDR3 protein: CASSRGVYGYTF

clone size: -
J gene: TRBJ1-1
V gene: TRBV3-1/TRBV3-2
D gene: -
CDR3 DNA: TGTGCCAGCAGCCAAGATCGGGCAGGGATGAACACTGAAGCTTTCTTT
CDR3 protein: CASSQDRAGMNTEAFF

clone size: -
J gene: TRBJ1-1
V gene: TRBV7-3
D gene: -
CDR3 DNA: TGTGCCAGCTGCCAGACCGAGGGAGCTGAAGCTTTCTTT
CDR3 protein: CASCQTEGAEAFF

clone size: -
J gene: TRBJ2-3
V gene: TRBV5-1
D gene: -
CDR3 DNA: TGCGCCAGCAGCTTGATGGGACTAGATACGCAGTATTTT
CDR3 protein: CASSLMGLDTQYF

clone size: -
J gene: TRBJ2-6
V gene: TRBV11-2
D gene: -
CDR3 DNA: TGTGCCAGCAGTTTCCTCTCTGGGGCCAACGTCCTGACTTTC
CDR3 protein: CASSFLSGANVLTF

clone size: -
J gene: TRBJ1-1
V gene: TRBV18
D gene: TRBD1
CDR3 DNA: TGTGCCAGCTCACTTCAGACAGGGGCCGGGCCTGAAGCTTTCTTT
CDR3 protein: CASSLQTGAGPEAFF

clone size: -
J gene: TRBJ1-4
V gene: TRBV6-5
D gene: TRBD1
CDR3 DNA: TGTGCCAGCAGCGTGGACAGGCGGAGTAGTGAAAAACTGTTTTTT
CDR3 protein: CASSVDRRSSEKLFF

clone size: few
J gene: TRBJ2-3
V gene: TRBV24-1
D gene: TRBD1
CDR3 DNA: TGTGCCACCAGTGGCTTTCCCGGGACAGGGTCGACAGATACGCAGTATTTT
CDR3 protein: CATSGFPGTGSTDTQYF